This TCR beta chain was sequenced in a study of T cells in Graves' hyperthyroidism and ophthalmopathy. At the level of the study: Peripheral blood was secured at the point of initial diagnosis, before any treatment. Regarding the study as a whole: Blood shared most expanded thyroid clonotypes above 0.001.

As to this clonotype: Its antigen is as yet unknown.

Regions amplified from RNA transcripts were the TCR beta CDR3 regions. The HTBI set primed first-round TCR CDR3 RT-PCR. TCRdb processed the multiplex PCR reads anew with MiXCR; each CDR3 protein has one entry. The sample includes fewer than 700,000 distinct CDR3 sequences, around 15% of them seen just once. The CDR3 covers 12 residues. The germline V gene encodes CDR1 DFQATT and CDR2 SNEGSKA (reference sequence). V was shortened by 3 bases and J by 8 bases, with 10 bases between the two germline ends. The receptor's source is a woman under 40 with Graves' hyperthyroidism. Specimen: blood. The chain carries TRBV20-1 and TRBJ1-4; D is uncertain. This CDR3 reads CSASIRGEKLFF. CDR3 DNA sequence: TGCAGTGCTAGTATTCGAGGCGAAAAACTGTTTTTT.